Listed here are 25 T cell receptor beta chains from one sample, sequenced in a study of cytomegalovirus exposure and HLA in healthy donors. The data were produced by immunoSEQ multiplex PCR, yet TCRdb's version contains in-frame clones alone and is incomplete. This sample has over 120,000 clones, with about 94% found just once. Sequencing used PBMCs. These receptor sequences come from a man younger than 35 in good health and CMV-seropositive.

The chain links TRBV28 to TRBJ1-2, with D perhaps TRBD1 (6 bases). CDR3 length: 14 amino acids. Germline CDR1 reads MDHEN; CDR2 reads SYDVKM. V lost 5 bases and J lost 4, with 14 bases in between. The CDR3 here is CASSGSTGFYGYTF. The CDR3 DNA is TGTGCCAGCAGTGGTTCCACAGGGTTCTATGGCTACACCTTC.

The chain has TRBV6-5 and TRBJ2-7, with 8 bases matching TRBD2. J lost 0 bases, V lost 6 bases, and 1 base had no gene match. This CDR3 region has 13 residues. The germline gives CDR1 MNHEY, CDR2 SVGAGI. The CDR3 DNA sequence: TGTGCCAGCAGAGGGACTAGCTCCTACGAGCAGTACTTC. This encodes CASRGTSSYEQYF.

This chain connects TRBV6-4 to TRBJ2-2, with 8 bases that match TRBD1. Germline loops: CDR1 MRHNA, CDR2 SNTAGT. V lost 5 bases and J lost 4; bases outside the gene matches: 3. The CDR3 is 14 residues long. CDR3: CASSFDRGTGELFF. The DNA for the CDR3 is TGTGCCAGCAGTTTTGACAGGGGCACCGGGGAGCTGTTTTTT.

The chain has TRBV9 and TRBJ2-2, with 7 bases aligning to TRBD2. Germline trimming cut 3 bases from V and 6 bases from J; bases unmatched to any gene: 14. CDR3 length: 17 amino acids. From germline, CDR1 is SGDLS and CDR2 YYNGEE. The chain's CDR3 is CASSDPVGRETSGELFF. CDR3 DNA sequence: TGTGCCAGCAGCGATCCGGTGGGGCGGGAGACCTCCGGGGAGCTGTTTTTT.

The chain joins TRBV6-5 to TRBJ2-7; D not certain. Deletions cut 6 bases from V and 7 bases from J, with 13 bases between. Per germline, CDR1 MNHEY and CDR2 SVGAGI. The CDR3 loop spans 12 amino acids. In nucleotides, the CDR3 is TGTGCCAGCAGCCCTGCTGAGAGGGAGCAGTACTTC. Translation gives CASSPAEREQYF.

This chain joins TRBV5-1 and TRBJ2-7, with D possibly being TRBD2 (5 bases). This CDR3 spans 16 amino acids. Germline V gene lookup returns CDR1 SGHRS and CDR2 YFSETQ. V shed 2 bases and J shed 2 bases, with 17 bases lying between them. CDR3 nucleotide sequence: TGCGCCAGCAGCTTAATCCTCGGACTGTCTACCTACGAGCAGTACTTC. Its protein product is CASSLILGLSTYEQYF.

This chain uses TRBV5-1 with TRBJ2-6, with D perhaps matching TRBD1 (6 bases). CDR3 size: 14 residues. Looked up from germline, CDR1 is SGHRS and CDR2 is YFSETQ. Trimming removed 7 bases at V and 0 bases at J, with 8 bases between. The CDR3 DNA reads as TGCGCCAGCGGGGGCAGCTCTGGGGCCAACGTCCTGACTTTC. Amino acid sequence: CASGGSSGANVLTF.

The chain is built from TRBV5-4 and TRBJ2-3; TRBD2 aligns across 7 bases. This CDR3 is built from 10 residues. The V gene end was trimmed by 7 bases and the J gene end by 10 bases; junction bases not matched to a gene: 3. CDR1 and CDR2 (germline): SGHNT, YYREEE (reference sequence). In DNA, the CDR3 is TGTGCCAGCGGAGGGAGGGCGCAGTATTTT. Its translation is CASGGRAQYF.

DNA for the CDR3: TGTGCCAGCAGAGGGACAGGACTCACTGAAGCTTTCTTT. Residues: CASRGTGLTEAFF. The chain couples TRBV2 to TRBJ1-1; 8 bases map to TRBD1. Trimming took 6 bases from V and 4 from J; bases not matched to a gene: 4. CDR1 SNHLY and CDR2 FYNNEI come from the germline V gene. The CDR3 is 13 residues long.

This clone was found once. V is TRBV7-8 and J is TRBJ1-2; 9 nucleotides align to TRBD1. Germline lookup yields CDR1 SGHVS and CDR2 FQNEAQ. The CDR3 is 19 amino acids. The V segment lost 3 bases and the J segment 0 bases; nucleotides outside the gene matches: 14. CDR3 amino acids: CASSFASGTGSVANYGYTF. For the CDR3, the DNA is TGTGCCAGCAGCTTTGCGTCGGGGACAGGGAGCGTTGCTAACTATGGCTACACCTTC.

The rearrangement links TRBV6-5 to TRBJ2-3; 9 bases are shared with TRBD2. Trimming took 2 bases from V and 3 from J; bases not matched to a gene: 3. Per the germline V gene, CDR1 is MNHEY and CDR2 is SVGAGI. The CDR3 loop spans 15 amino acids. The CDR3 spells CASSYTSGPTDTQYF. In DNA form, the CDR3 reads TGTGCCAGCAGTTACACTAGCGGGCCAACAGATACGCAGTATTTT.

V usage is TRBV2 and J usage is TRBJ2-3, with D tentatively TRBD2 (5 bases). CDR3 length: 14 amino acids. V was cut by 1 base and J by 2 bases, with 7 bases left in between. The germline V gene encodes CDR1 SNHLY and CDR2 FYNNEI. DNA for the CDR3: TGTGCCAGCAGTGAAGAGCGGAACACAGATACGCAGTATTTT. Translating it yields CASSEERNTDTQYF.

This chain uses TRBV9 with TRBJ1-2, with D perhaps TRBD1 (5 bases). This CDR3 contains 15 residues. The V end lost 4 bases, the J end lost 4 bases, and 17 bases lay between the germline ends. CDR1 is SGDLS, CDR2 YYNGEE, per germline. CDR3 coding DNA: TGTGCCAGCAGCCCAGCTGGGGCCTCGGGCTATGGCTACACCTTC. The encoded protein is CASSPAGASGYGYTF. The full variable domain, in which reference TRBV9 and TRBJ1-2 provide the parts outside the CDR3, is DSGVTQTPKHLITATGQRVTLRCSPRSGDLSVYWYQQSLDQGLQFLIQYYNGEERAKGNILERFSAQQFPDLHSELNLSSLELGDSALYFCASSPAGASGYGYTFGSGTRLTVV.

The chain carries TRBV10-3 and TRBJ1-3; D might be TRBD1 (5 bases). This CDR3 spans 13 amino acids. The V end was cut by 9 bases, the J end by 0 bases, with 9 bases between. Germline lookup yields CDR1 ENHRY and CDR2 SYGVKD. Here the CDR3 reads CAMMGHSGNTIYF. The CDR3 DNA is TGTGCCATGATGGGGCACTCTGGAAACACCATATATTTT.

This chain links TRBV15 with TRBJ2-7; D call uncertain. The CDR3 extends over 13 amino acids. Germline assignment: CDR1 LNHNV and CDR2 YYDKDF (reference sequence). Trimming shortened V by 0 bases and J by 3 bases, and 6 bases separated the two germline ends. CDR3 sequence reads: CATSRDRVYEQYF. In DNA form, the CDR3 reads TGTGCCACCAGCAGAGATCGGGTCTACGAGCAGTACTTC.

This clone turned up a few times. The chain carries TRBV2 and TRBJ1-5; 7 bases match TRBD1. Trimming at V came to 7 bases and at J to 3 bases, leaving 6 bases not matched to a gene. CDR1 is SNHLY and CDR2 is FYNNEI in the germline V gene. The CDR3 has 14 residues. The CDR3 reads CASNDRVANQPQHF. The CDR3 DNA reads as TGTGCCAGCAACGACAGGGTAGCCAATCAGCCCCAGCATTTT.

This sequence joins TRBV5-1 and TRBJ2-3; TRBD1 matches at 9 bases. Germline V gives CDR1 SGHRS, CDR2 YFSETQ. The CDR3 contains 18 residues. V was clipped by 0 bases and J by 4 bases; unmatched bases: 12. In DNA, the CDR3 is TGCGCCAGCAGCTTGGGGGTGCGGGACAGGGTTACTCCAGATACGCAGTATTTT. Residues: CASSLGVRDRVTPDTQYF. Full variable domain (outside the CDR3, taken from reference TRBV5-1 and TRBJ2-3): KAGVTQTPRYLIKTRGQQVTLSCSPISGHRSVSWYQQTPGQGLQFLFEYFSETQRNKGNFPGRFSGRQFSNSRSEMNVSTLELGDSALYLCASSLGVRDRVTPDTQYFGPGTRLTVL.

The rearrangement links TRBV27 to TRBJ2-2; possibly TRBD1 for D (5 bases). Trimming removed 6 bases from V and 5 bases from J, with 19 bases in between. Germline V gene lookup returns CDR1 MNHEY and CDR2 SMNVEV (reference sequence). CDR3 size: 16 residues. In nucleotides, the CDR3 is TGTGCCAGCAGCAAAACGCCAGGGTTGGGAACCGGGGAGCTGTTTTTT. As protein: CASSKTPGLGTGELFF.

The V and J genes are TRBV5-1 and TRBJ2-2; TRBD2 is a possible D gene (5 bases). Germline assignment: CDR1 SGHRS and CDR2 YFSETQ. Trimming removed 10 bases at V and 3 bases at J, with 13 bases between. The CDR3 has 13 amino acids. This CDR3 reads CAWADGDTGELFF. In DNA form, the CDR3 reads TGCGCCTGGGCGGACGGGGACACCGGGGAGCTGTTTTTT.

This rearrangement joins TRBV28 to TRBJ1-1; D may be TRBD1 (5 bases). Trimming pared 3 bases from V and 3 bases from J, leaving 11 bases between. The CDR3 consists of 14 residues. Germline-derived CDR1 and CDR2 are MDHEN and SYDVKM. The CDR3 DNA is TGTGCCAGCAGTTTTGGCGGGGGACACACTGAAGCTTTCTTT. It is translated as CASSFGGGHTEAFF.

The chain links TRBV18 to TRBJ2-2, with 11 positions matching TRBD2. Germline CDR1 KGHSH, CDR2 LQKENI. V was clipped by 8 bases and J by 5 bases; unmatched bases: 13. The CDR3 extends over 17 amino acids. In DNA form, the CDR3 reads TGTGCCAGCCTGGGACTAGCGGAGCCCTCAAGGACCGGGGAGCTGTTTTTT. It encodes CASLGLAEPSRTGELFF.

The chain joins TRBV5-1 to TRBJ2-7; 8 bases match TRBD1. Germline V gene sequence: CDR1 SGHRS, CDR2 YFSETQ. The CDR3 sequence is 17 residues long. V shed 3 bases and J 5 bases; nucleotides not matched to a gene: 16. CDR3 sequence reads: CASSWGHTGQGANEQYF. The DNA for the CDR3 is TGCGCCAGCAGCTGGGGGCATACAGGTCAGGGGGCCAACGAGCAGTACTTC.

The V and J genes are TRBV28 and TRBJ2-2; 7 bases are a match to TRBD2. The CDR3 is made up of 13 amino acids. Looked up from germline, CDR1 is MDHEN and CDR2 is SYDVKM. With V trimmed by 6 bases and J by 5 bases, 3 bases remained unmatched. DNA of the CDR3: TGTGCCAGCAGGGGGAGGGGAACCGGGGAGCTGTTTTTT. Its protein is CASRGRGTGELFF.

The CDR3, as DNA: TGTGCCAGCCGAGGGGGCGCTGGCAATGAGCAGTTCTTC. This encodes CASRGGAGNEQFF. V is TRBV25-1 and J is TRBJ2-1, with 7 nucleotides matching TRBD1. The germline gives CDR1 MGHDK, CDR2 SYGVNS. This CDR3 has 13 residues. Losses at the gene ends were 8 bases for V and 6 bases for J; bases not matched to a gene: 7. The whole variable domain, filled in from reference TRBV25-1 and TRBJ2-1, reads EADIYQTPRYLVIGTGKKITLECSQTMGHDKMYWYQQDPGMELHLIHYSYGVNSTEKGDLSSESTVSRIRTEHFPLTLESARPSHTSQYLCASRGGAGNEQFFGPGTRLTVL.

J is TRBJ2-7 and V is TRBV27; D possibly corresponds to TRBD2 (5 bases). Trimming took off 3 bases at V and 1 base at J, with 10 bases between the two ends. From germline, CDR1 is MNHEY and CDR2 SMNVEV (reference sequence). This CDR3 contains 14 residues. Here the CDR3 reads CASSFPDFSYEQYF. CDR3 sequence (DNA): TGTGCCAGCAGTTTCCCGGACTTTTCCTACGAGCAGTACTTC.